The clone carrying this T cell receptor beta chain appeared a few times. The antigen is not known. Using immunoSEQ multiplex PCR, the repertoire was profiled, and TCRdb retains in-frame clones only, with some absent. The data hold roughly 67,000 clones, with approximately 90% observed a single time. With 7 bases removed from V and 0 bases from J, the gap between germline ends came to 16 bases. Germline CDR1 and CDR2: MDHEN and SYDVKM. This CDR3 has 15 residues. The sample belongs to a study of lymphopenia after photon versus proton radiotherapy. General study points: Relative stability marked proton patients; photon patients lost diversity and naive cells. Authors raise, but do not show, better survival with proton therapy. After lymphocyte nadir, photon-treated repertoires showed oligoclonal expansion, especially CD8+ Temra. Larger post-nadir TCR diversity loss correlated inversely with survival in deceased patients.

The sequencing here drew on peripheral blood, taken from a patient treated with photon-based radiotherapy. The source of this sequence is a woman between 70 and 85 years old with pancreatic cancer. The rearrangement uses TRBV28 and TRBJ2-7; D is perhaps TRBD1 (5 bases). CDR3 sequence reads: CASTRQSLSSYEQYF. CDR3 bases: TGTGCCAGCACCAGACAGAGCTTGAGCTCCTACGAGCAGTACTTC.